This T cell receptor (beta chain) was identified in a study of cytomegalovirus exposure and HLA in healthy donors. The protocol was immunoSEQ multiplex PCR, while the TCRdb copy is restricted to in-frame clones and leaves out a portion. The top ten hold more than 3.5% of the sample, which has over 150,000 clones, approximately 89% seen once. Germline V gene sequence: CDR1 SGHRS, CDR2 YFSETQ. Trimming removed 2 bases at V and 4 bases at J, with 10 bases between. The CDR3 runs to 14 residues. To note about this clone: No antigen is known for it.

Study observations and caveats: Confirmation in vitro established that three CMV-associated chains were specific for CMV antigens. Usually a TCR sequence was rare, but some public TCRs were found in many donors.

V is TRBV5-1 and J is TRBJ2-1; D may be TRBD2 (5 bases). This sequence originates from a man in his late teens or twenties in good health and CMV-seropositive. Input material: PBMCs. CDR3 residues: CASSFGSTYNEQFF. CDR3 nucleotide sequence: TGCGCCAGCAGCTTTGGGAGTACGTACAATGAGCAGTTCTTC.